Listed here are 27 T cell receptor beta chains from one sample, sequenced in a study of response to subunit inactivated influenza vaccine. One entry per CDR3 protein, called by TCRdb with MiXCR from the RT-PCR reads. The data contain a few hundred thousand distinct CDR3 sequences, approximately 9.9% of them seen just once; the ten biggest clones take up approximately 12%. The sample was PBMCs from blood, taken roughly 47 days after vaccination. The receptors derive from a man aged 50 or older who received an inactivated influenza vaccine.

This clonotype was recorded at least ten times. The chain combines TRBV20-1 with TRBJ2-3; 7 bases align to TRBD2. CDR3 length: 17 amino acids. Losses at the gene ends were 1 base for V and 4 bases for J; bases not matched to a gene: 14. The germline V gene encodes CDR1 DFQATT and CDR2 SNEGSKA (reference sequence). This CDR3 is CSARVPLGTKFPDTQYF. The CDR3 bases are TGCAGTGCTAGAGTCCCCCTTGGGACTAAGTTCCCAGATACGCAGTATTTT.

This clonotype appeared many times. The chain combines TRBV4-2 with TRBJ1-2, with 7 bases fitting TRBD1. Germline CDR1 and CDR2: LGHNA and YNFKEQ. The trim removed 4 bases at V and 4 bases at J, leaving 6 bases unmatched. The CDR3 length is 14 residues. CDR3 protein: CASSRGAGGYGYTF. CDR3 DNA: TGTGCCAGCAGCCGAGGGGCAGGGGGCTATGGCTACACCTTC.

This clonotype has just a few counts. The V call is TRBV25-1, the J call TRBJ2-7; D may be TRBD2 (5 bases). CDR1 and CDR2 (germline): MGHDK, SYGVNS. The CDR3 has 14 residues. V lost 2 bases to trimming and J lost 0 bases, with 8 bases between them. CDR3 nucleotides: TGTGCCAGCAGTGAACCGGGAAACTCCTACGAGCAGTACTTC. This encodes CASSEPGNSYEQYF.

This clonotype was found many times. The V gene is TRBV7-2, the J gene TRBJ2-7; 15 bases match TRBD2. Germline V gives CDR1 SGHTA, CDR2 FQGNSA. Losses at the gene ends were 6 bases for V and 7 bases for J; bases not matched to a gene: 7. The CDR3 runs to 15 residues. This CDR3 is CASRDGTSGGREQYF. The CDR3 bases are TGTGCCAGCAGAGATGGGACTAGCGGGGGGCGAGAGCAGTACTTC. The variable domain in full, completed from reference TRBV7-2 and TRBJ2-7, reads GAGVSQSPSNKVTEKGKDVELRCDPISGHTALYWYRQSLGQGLEFLIYFQGNSAPDKSGLPSDRFSAERTGGSVSTLTIQRTQQEDSAVYLCASRDGTSGGREQYFGPGTRLTVT.

This clonotype was picked up a small number of times. This sequence joins TRBV4-1 and TRBJ2-6; 7 nucleotides match TRBD1. Germline CDR1 reads MGHRA; CDR2 reads YSYEKL. V lost 4 bases, J lost 10 bases, and 7 bases stayed unmatched. The CDR3 totals 14 residues. CDR3 residues: CASSLRWDRNVLTF. CDR3 DNA: TGCGCCAGCAGCCTGAGATGGGACAGAAACGTCCTGACTTTC.

This clonotype occurred a few times. V and J are TRBV20-1 and TRBJ2-1; 9 nucleotides agree with TRBD1. This CDR3 has 13 amino acids. After removal of 6 bases from V and 7 bases from J, the junction contained 7 bases not matched to a gene. The germline V gene has CDR1 DFQATT and CDR2 SNEGSKA (reference sequence). CDR3 nucleotide sequence: TGCAGTGCCACAGGGGGCGCGGGGAATGAGCAGTTCTTC. Protein sequence: CSATGGAGNEQFF.

This chain links TRBV4-1 with TRBJ2-1; unclear D gene. Trimming took 1 base from V and 4 from J, leaving 11 bases between them. CDR1 and CDR2 (germline): MGHRA, YSYEKL. The CDR3 runs 15 residues. This CDR3 reads CASSQVYVAYNEQFF. In DNA form, the CDR3 reads TGCGCCAGCAGCCAAGTTTATGTGGCGTACAATGAGCAGTTCTTC.

Many counts were recorded for this clonotype. V is TRBV5-1 and J is TRBJ1-1; D is possibly TRBD1 (6 bases). Germline V gene data show CDR1 as SGHRS and CDR2 as YFSETQ. Trimming took off 4 bases at V and 5 bases at J, with 21 bases between the two ends. The CDR3 extends over 16 amino acids. CDR3 bases: TGCGCCAGCAGCCAAAGACCTCAGGGGAGTGGTACTGAAGCTTTCTTT. Translating it yields CASSQRPQGSGTEAFF. The full variable domain, in which reference TRBV5-1 and TRBJ1-1 provide the parts outside the CDR3, is KAGVTQTPRYLIKTRGQQVTLSCSPISGHRSVSWYQQTPGQGLQFLFEYFSETQRNKGNFPGRFSGRQFSNSRSEMNVSTLELGDSALYLCASSQRPQGSGTEAFFGQGTRLTVV.

The chain recombines TRBV9 with TRBJ2-3, with D perhaps matching TRBD2 (5 bases). This CDR3 spans 14 amino acids. Trimming pared 0 bases from V and 3 bases from J, leaving 8 bases between. The germline gives CDR1 SGDLS, CDR2 YYNGEE. Here the CDR3 reads CASSVVDFTDTQYF. As DNA, the CDR3 is TGTGCCAGCAGCGTAGTGGACTTTACAGATACGCAGTATTTT.

This clonotype showed up just a few times. J is TRBJ2-7 and V is TRBV20-1; TRBD1 or TRBD2 may be the D gene (6 bases each). This CDR3 has 13 residues. The germline gives CDR1 DFQATT, CDR2 SNEGSKA (reference sequence). The germline V and J ends were trimmed by 5 bases and 3 bases, with 14 bases remaining between them. The CDR3 coding sequence is TGCAGTGCTCGGGGGCCAGGGTTCTACGAGCAGTACTTC. Protein sequence: CSARGPGFYEQYF.

The table lists this clonotype with many counts. The V and J genes are TRBV6-2 or TRBV6-3 and TRBJ2-1; 9 positions match TRBD2. Germline V lookup: CDR1 MNHEY, CDR2 SVGEGT. The junction had 12 bases not matched to a gene; V was cut back by 3 bases and J by 6 bases. The length of the CDR3 is 17 residues. This CDR3 reads CASSYRLLAGRFNEQFF. CDR3 DNA: TGTGCCAGCAGTTATCGCTTGCTAGCGGGACGGTTCAATGAGCAGTTCTTC.

A few counts support this clonotype. The DNA for the CDR3 is TGTGCCAGCAGCAAAGGGACCTTCACAGATACGCAGTATTTT. It encodes CASSKGTFTDTQYF. The chain carries TRBV6-1 and TRBJ2-3, with D possibly being TRBD1 or TRBD2 (5 bases each). Trimming removed 6 bases from V and 2 bases from J, with 12 bases in between. The germline V gene has CDR1 MNHNS and CDR2 SASEGT. CDR3 length equals 14 residues.

Of note for this clonotype: At one boundary the junction diverges from the germline segment, which might be a read error. The chain employs TRBV7-7 and TRBJ2-3; D is ambiguous. This CDR3 is built from 15 residues. Per the germline V gene, CDR1 is SSHAT and CDR2 is FNYEAQ (reference sequence). The CDR3 protein is CASSQHGRSTDTQYF. CDR3 sequence (DNA): TGTGCTAGCAGCCAGCACGGCCGTAGCACAGATACGCAGTATTTT.

In its sample, this clonotype was seen many times. In nucleotides, the CDR3 is TGTGCCCCGTCGCGGGAGCCTTACAATGAGCAGTTCTTC. Amino acid sequence: CAPSREPYNEQFF. This sequence joins TRBV7-2 and TRBJ2-1; 7 nucleotides line up with TRBD2. This CDR3 comprises 13 residues. CDR1 SGHTA and CDR2 FQGNSA come from the germline V gene. The V segment lost 11 bases and the J segment 4 bases; nucleotides outside the gene matches: 8.

Worth noting for this clonotype: This could be a read error, since a much larger clone is one nucleotide away. This chain links TRBV7-2 with TRBJ2-7, with TRBD1 as a possible D gene (6 bases). Per the germline V gene, CDR1 is SGHTA and CDR2 is FQGNSA. Trimming cost V 1 base and J 3 bases, with 13 bases left between them. The CDR3 sequence is 15 residues long. This chain's CDR3 is CASSLGWVQGYEQYF. The CDR3 bases are TGTGCCAGCAGCTTAGGTTGGGTACAGGGCTACGAGCAGTACTTC.

This clonotype was seen more than once but under ten times. The rearrangement joins TRBV12-3 or TRBV12-4 to TRBJ1-1; D possibly corresponds to TRBD1 (5 bases). The CDR3 runs to 13 residues. V was trimmed by 5 bases and J by 0 bases, leaving 7 bases between them. CDR3 loop: CASSMTVNTEAFF. Written as DNA, the CDR3 is TGTGCCAGCAGTATGACAGTGAACACTGAAGCTTTCTTT.

The chain recombines TRBV5-1 with TRBJ2-5, with TRBD2 matching 9 bases. V trimming: 0 bases; J trimming: 0 bases; junction bases outside the gene matches: 9. The CDR3 covers 18 residues. Per the germline V gene, CDR1 is SGHRS and CDR2 is YFSETQ. The CDR3 nucleotides are TGCGCCAGCAGCTTGGCCGGGAGTAGCGGGAGTCACCAAGAGACCCAGTACTTC. Translated, it gives CASSLAGSSGSHQETQYF. Full variable domain (outside the CDR3, taken from reference TRBV5-1 and TRBJ2-5): KAGVTQTPRYLIKTRGQQVTLSCSPISGHRSVSWYQQTPGQGLQFLFEYFSETQRNKGNFPGRFSGRQFSNSRSEMNVSTLELGDSALYLCASSLAGSSGSHQETQYFGPGTRLLVL.

Ten or more counts support this clonotype. V is TRBV12-3 or TRBV12-4 and J is TRBJ2-5; no firm D call. CDR3 length: 13 residues. Trimming removed 4 bases from V and 7 bases from J, with 13 bases in between. CDR3 sequence: CASSSGPPRTQYF. For the CDR3, the DNA is TGTGCCAGCAGTTCCGGGCCGCCGAGGACCCAGTACTTC.

This clonotype was counted many times. The chain uses TRBV24-1 and TRBJ2-2; 8 bases are shared with TRBD1. The CDR3 extends over 16 amino acids. The germline V gene has CDR1 KGHDR and CDR2 SFDVKD. V lost 7 bases to trimming and J lost 0 bases; unmatched junction nucleotides: 6. The CDR3 region has the DNA TGTGCCACCAGCCAGGGGGCGGCCCCGAACACCGGGGAGCTGTTTTTT. Translating gives CATSQGAAPNTGELFF.

In its sample, this clonotype was seen many times. This chain joins TRBV28 and TRBJ2-6; weak D call: TRBD1 (5 bases). Germline V gene sequence: CDR1 MDHEN, CDR2 SYDVKM. With 6 bases removed from V and 0 bases from J, the gap between germline ends came to 6 bases. This CDR3 has 14 residues. The CDR3 DNA reads as TGTGCCAGCAGAGACAGCTCTGGGGCCAACGTCCTGACTTTC. This translates into CASRDSSGANVLTF.

V gene TRBV28 combines with J gene TRBJ2-2; 7 bases line up with TRBD2. The ends lost 5 bases at V and 5 bases at J; junction bases unmatched: 8. In germline, CDR1 is MDHEN, CDR2 SYDVKM. CDR3 size: 15 residues. CDR3 coding DNA: TGTGCCAGCAGTGGACTAGGATCGGGGACCGGGGAGCTGTTTTTT. Translating gives CASSGLGSGTGELFF.

This clonotype occurred a few times. The chain carries TRBV7-6 and TRBJ1-5, with D perhaps matching TRBD1 (6 bases). V lost 2 bases and J lost 5, with 10 bases in between. Germline loops: CDR1 SGHVS, CDR2 FNYEAQ. The CDR3 length is 14 residues. This CDR3 reads CASSLRGADQPQHF. The CDR3 coding sequence is TGTGCCAGCAGCTTACGGGGGGCAGATCAGCCCCAGCATTTT. Looking up the rest from reference TRBV7-6 and TRBJ1-5 gives the full variable domain: GAGVSQSPRYKVTKRGQDVALRCDPISGHVSLYWYRQALGQGPEFLTYFNYEAQQDKSGLPNDRFSAERPEGSISTLTIQRTEQRDSAMYRCASSLRGADQPQHFGDGTRLSIL.

Comment on this clonotype: A much larger clone lies a single base off, so this may be a read error. The V gene is TRBV20-1, the J gene TRBJ2-1; tentative D call: TRBD2 (6 bases). Germline CDR1 DFQATT, CDR2 SNEGSKA (reference sequence). The CDR3 spans 15 residues. Trimming left V 6 bases short and J 8 bases short, with 23 bases between. The chain's CDR3 is CSASGTGKEWDEQFF. The DNA of the CDR3 is TGCAGTGCGTCCGGGACTGGCAAAGAGTGGGATGAGCAGTTCTTC.

The chain joins TRBV15 to TRBJ1-3, with D possibly TRBD1 on 5 matching bases. This CDR3 contains 15 residues. Per the germline V gene, CDR1 is LNHNV and CDR2 is YYDKDF (reference sequence). Trimming left V 1 base short and J 4 bases short, with 11 bases between. DNA of the CDR3: TGTGCCACCAGCAGAGCCCGGGACCCCGGAAACACCATATATTTT. This sequence encodes CATSRARDPGNTIYF.

The chain carries TRBV5-1 and TRBJ1-4; the D is unclear. V was clipped by 4 bases and J by 12 bases, with 19 bases between them. The germline V gene encodes CDR1 SGHRS and CDR2 YFSETQ. This CDR3 has 14 residues. The CDR3 nucleotides are TGCGCCAGCAGCGCTTTGATAGGCACGAAGGAACTGTTTTTT. Its protein is CASSALIGTKELFF.

The chain links TRBV7-9 to TRBJ1-1; D ambiguous. Germline loops: CDR1 SEHNR, CDR2 FQNEAQ (reference sequence). V was pared by 5 bases and J by 4 bases, with 8 bases between. The CDR3 spans 12 residues. In DNA, the CDR3 is TGTGCCAGCAGCGCAGACACCACTGAAGCTTTCTTT. This encodes CASSADTTEAFF. The full variable domain, with the rest looked up from reference TRBV7-9 and TRBJ1-1, is DTGVSQNPRHKITKRGQNVTFRCDPISEHNRLYWYRQTLGQGPEFLTYFQNEAQLEKSRLLSDRFSAERPKGSFSTLEIQRTEQGDSAMYLCASSADTTEAFFGQGTRLTVV.

This clonotype was recorded at least ten times. The chain uses TRBV27 and TRBJ2-3; 10 nucleotides match TRBD1. Germline-derived CDR1 and CDR2 are MNHEY and SMNVEV (reference sequence). V gave up 6 bases and J gave up 1 base; unmatched junction bases: 4. The length of the CDR3 is 15 residues. The CDR3 is CASRTGTGGTDTQYF. For the CDR3, the DNA is TGTGCCAGCAGAACCGGGACAGGGGGCACAGATACGCAGTATTTT.